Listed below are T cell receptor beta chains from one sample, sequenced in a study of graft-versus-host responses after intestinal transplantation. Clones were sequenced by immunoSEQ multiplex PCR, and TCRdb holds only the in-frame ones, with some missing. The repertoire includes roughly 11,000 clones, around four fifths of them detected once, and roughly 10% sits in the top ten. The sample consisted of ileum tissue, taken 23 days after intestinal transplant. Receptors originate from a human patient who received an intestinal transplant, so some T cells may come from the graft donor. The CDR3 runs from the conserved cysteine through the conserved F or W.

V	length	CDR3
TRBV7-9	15	CASSPTGLAGDTQYF
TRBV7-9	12	CASSLDWGEAFF
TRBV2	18	CASSEIGTGAWLNEKLFF
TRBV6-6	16	CASSYSFMDRLNEQFF
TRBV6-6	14	CASSYEGKDAEAFF
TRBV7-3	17	CASSSRSSGRGTDTQYF
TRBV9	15	CASSGGTSGRYGYTF
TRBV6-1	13	CASSEVLTYEQYF
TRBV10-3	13	CAISPGYNSPLHF
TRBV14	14	CASSQPGLEETQYF
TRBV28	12	CASSLRGYGYTF
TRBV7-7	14	CASSLGDAAYEQYF
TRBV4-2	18	CASSQEGLAATNTGELFF
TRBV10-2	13	CASRGSGNTEAFF
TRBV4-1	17	CASSQDSLGLALHEQYF
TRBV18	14	CASSPPESPYEQYF
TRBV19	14	CASSTGGSYNEQFF
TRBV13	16	CASSYRTSGSAYEQYF
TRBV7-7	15	CASSPGTGGLGELFF
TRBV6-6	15	CASSWWGQGKDEQFF
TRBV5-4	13	CASSSGRSNEQFF
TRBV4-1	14	CASSSPAVANEQFF
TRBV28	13	CANRDPSSYEQYF
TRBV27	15	CASSFLGESSRKLFF